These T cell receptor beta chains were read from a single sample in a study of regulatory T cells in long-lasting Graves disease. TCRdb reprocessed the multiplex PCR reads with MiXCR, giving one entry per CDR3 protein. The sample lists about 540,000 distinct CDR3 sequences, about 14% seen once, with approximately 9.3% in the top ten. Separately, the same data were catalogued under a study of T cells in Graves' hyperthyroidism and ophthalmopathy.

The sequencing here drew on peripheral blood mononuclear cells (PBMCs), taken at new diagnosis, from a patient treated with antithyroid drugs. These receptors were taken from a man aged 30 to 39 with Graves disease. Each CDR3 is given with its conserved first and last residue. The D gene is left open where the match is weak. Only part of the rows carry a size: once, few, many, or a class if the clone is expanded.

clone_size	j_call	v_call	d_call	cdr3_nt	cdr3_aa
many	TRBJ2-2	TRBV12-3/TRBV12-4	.	TGTGCCAGCAGCTTAGCACAGGGCAATACCGGGGAGCTGTTTTTT	CASSLAQGNTGELFF
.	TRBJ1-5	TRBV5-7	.	TGTGCCAGCAGCTGCAATCAGCCCCAGCATTTT	CASSCNQPQHF
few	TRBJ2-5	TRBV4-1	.	TGCGCCAGCAGCCAAGAAAGGGCTACCCAGTACTTC	CASSQERATQYF
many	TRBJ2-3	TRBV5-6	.	TGTGCCAGCAGCTTGGCGGCCCTTTCGGATACGCAGTATTTT	CASSLAALSDTQYF
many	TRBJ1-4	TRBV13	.	TGTGCCAGCAGCTTCAAGGGGGACGGCGGATTTAATGAAAAACTGTTTTTT	CASSFKGDGGFNEKLFF
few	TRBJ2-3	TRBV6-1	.	TGTGCCAGCACAGGAGGAGGTCCAACAGATACGCAGTATTTT	CASTGGGPTDTQYF
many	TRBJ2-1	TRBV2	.	TGTGCCAGCAGGGGGGAGCCTTTGAATGAGCAGTTCTTC	CASRGEPLNEQFF
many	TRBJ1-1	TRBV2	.	TGTGCCAGCAACCCGAGCAGGGCGGGTACTGAAGCTTTCTTT	CASNPSRAGTEAFF
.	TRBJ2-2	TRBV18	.	TGTGCCAGCTCACCACTAGATATGACCGGGGAGCTGTTTTTT	CASSPLDMTGELFF
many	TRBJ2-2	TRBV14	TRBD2	TGTGCCAGCAGCCACCTCGGACTAGCAGGAGGGATCACCGGGGAGCTGTTTTTT	CASSHLGLAGGITGELFF
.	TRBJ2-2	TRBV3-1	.	TGTGCCAGCAGCCAAGTCCCCCTGGCAATAAGGGGCACCGGGGAGCTGTTTTTT	CASSQVPLAIRGTGELFF
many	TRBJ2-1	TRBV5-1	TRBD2	TGCGCCAGCAGCCTGACGCTAGCGGGAGGGAGGAATGAGCAGTTCTTC	CASSLTLAGGRNEQFF
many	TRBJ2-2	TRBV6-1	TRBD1	TGTGCCAGCAGACACGGGACAGGACACACCGGGGAGCTGTTTTTT	CASRHGTGHTGELFF
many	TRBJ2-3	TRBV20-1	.	TGCAGTGCTAGAGGGAGGGCAAACACAGATACGCAGTATTTT	CSARGRANTDTQYF
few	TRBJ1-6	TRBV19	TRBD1	TGTGCCAGTAAACGTGACAGGGTGTCACCCCTCCACTTT	CASKRDRVSPLHF
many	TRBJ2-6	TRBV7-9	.	TGTGCCAGCGGGCCGGGGCACGGGGCCAACGTCCTGACTTTC	CASGPGHGANVLTF
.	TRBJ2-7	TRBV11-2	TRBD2	TGTGCCAGCAGCTCCTGGCGGGGGAGAAGAGGGTCCTACGAGCAGTACTTC	CASSSWRGRRGSYEQYF
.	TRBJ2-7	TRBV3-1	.	TGTGCCAGCAGCCATGTCAGCGGGACAAGCGAGCAGTACTTC	CASSHVSGTSEQYF
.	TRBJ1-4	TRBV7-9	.	TGTGCCAGCAACACCCAGGGTGAAAGAGAACTGTTTTTT	CASNTQGERELFF
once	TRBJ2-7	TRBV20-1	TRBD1	TGCAGTGCTAGAGGCGGCAGGGGGCCCTCCTACGAGCAGTACTTC	CSARGGRGPSYEQYF
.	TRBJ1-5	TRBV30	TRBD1	TGTGCCTGGAGTGTCCCGACTCTTTGGTTAAACAGGGGAACTAATCAGCCCCAGCATTTT	CAWSVPTLWLNRGTNQPQHF
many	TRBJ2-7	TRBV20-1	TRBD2	TGCAGTGCCGGCGGACTAGCGGAGGCCTACGAGCAGTACTTC	CSAGGLAEAYEQYF
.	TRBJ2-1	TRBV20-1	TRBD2	TGCAGTGCGGTAGCGGGATTGAATGAGCAGTTCTTC	CSAVAGLNEQFF
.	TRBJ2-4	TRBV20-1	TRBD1	TGCAGTGCTAGGAAGACGGACAGGGGCAGAAACATTCAGTACTTC	CSARKTDRGRNIQYF
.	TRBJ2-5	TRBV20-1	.	TGCAGTGCCCGAGGCTGGGGACAAGAGACCCAGTACTTC	CSARGWGQETQYF
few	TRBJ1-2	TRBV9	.	TGTGCCAGCAGCCCCCAGGGCAAGGGGGGCTACACCTTC	CASSPQGKGGYTF
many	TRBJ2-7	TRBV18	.	TGTGCCAGCAGTCCTGGACGGACCTACGAGCAGTACTTC	CASSPGRTYEQYF
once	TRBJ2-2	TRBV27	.	TGTGCCGGAAGGGCGACGGGGTGGGCCGGGGAGCTGTTTTTT	CAGRATGWAGELFF
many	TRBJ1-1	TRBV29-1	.	TGCAGCGCCTTGACAGCAATGAACACTGAAGCTTTCTTT	CSALTAMNTEAFF
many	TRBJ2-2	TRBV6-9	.	TGTGCCAGCAGTTCCCTCTCTACCGCCGGGACAAGTACCGGGGAGCTGTTTTTT	CASSSLSTAGTSTGELFF
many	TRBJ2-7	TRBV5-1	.	TGCGCCAGCAGCTTCACACAGGGTACCTACGAGCAGTACTTC	CASSFTQGTYEQYF
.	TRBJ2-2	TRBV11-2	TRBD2	TGTGCCAGCAGCTTTCCCCAGGGACTAGCGGGAGGGCGGGCCACCGGGGAGCCGTTTTTT	CASSFPQGLAGGRATGEPFF
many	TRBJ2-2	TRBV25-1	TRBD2	TGTGCCAGCAGTGAGAGGACTAGCGGGACCGGTGGGGAGCTGTTTTTT	CASSERTSGTGGELFF
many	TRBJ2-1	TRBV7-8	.	TGTGCCAGCAGTAGCACCGGGACCGTTCACAATGAGCAGTTCTTC	CASSSTGTVHNEQFF